The 15 T cell receptor beta chains presented below share a single source sample, sequenced in a study of blood T cell repertoires in COVID-19. Some clones are missing from TCRdb's copy, which holds only in-frame ones; the method was immunoSEQ multiplex PCR. The sample contains 250,000 or so clones, 90% of which appear only once. The specimen sequenced was PBMCs or T cells enriched from blood (not recorded which). These receptors were obtained from a woman in her thirties with acute COVID-19.

The V call is TRBV5-1, the J call TRBJ2-1, with 9 positions matching TRBD2. CDR1 and CDR2 from the germline V gene are SGHRS and YFSETQ. The length of the CDR3 is 16 residues. V gave up 5 bases and J gave up 2 bases; unmatched junction bases: 8. CDR3 region: CASSYTSGQTYNEQFF. In nucleotides, the CDR3 is TGCGCCAGCAGTTATACTAGCGGGCAGACCTACAATGAGCAGTTCTTC.

The V call is TRBV7-9, the J call TRBJ1-1, with D unclear. Germline CDR1 and CDR2: SEHNR and FQNEAQ (reference sequence). The CDR3 has 15 amino acids. V was pared by 5 bases and J by 1 base, with 14 bases between. This chain's CDR3 is CASSTDGNGNTEAFF. The CDR3, as DNA: TGTGCCAGCAGCACAGACGGAAATGGGAACACTGAAGCTTTCTTT. Looking up the rest from reference TRBV7-9 and TRBJ1-1 gives the full variable domain: DTGVSQNPRHKITKRGQNVTFRCDPISEHNRLYWYRQTLGQGPEFLTYFQNEAQLEKSRLLSDRFSAERPKGSFSTLEIQRTEQGDSAMYLCASSTDGNGNTEAFFGQGTRLTVV.

This clone was seen once. The rearrangement uses TRBV25-1 and TRBJ2-7, with D possibly being TRBD1 (5 bases). V was pared by 6 bases and J by 0 bases, with 9 bases between. Germline values: CDR1 MGHDK, CDR2 SYGVNS. There are 13 residues in the CDR3. For the CDR3, the DNA is TGTGCCAGCAGCATCGACAGCTCCTACGAGCAGTACTTC. Protein product: CASSIDSSYEQYF.

The genes are TRBV5-5 and TRBJ2-3, with D tentatively TRBD2 (6 bases). The V end was cut by 0 bases, the J end by 2 bases, with 10 bases between. Germline V lookup: CDR1 SGHKS, CDR2 YYEKEE (reference sequence). CDR3 length: 15 amino acids. The CDR3: CASSLVGGNTDTQYF. CDR3 in DNA: TGTGCCAGCAGCTTGGTGGGAGGAAACACAGATACGCAGTATTTT.

The rearrangement links TRBV19 to TRBJ2-1; the match to TRBD2 covers 8 bases. The CDR3 loop spans 14 amino acids. CDR1 and CDR2 (germline): LNHDA, SQIVND (reference sequence). V shed 5 bases and J 4 bases; nucleotides not matched to a gene: 4. The CDR3 loop is CASSFVAGYNEQFF. The DNA of the CDR3 is TGTGCCAGTAGTTTTGTAGCGGGGTACAATGAGCAGTTCTTC.

This rearrangement joins TRBV5-5 to TRBJ2-1; TRBD2 matches at 7 bases. CDR1 and CDR2 (germline): SGHKS, YYEKEE (reference sequence). The J segment lost 7 bases and the V segment lost 3 bases, leaving 16 bases of the junction unmatched. The CDR3 is 17 amino acids. CDR3 coding DNA: TGTGCCAGCAGCTACACGACTAGCCCAATCCCTCGGAATGAGCAGTTCTTC. Protein: CASSYTTSPIPRNEQFF. The entire variable domain, with the rest obtained from reference TRBV5-5 and TRBJ2-1, is as follows: DAGVTQSPTHLIKTRGQQVTLRCSPISGHKSVSWYQQVLGQGPQFIFQYYEKEERGRGNFPDRFSARQFPNYSSELNVNALLLGDSALYLCASSYTTSPIPRNEQFFGPGTRLTVL.

The chain carries TRBV6-5 and TRBJ2-1; 7 bases line up with TRBD2. CDR1 and CDR2 (germline): MNHEY, SVGAGI. The CDR3 is made up of 16 amino acids. The ends lost 0 bases at V and 5 bases at J; junction bases unmatched: 7. CDR3 nucleotide sequence: TGTGCCAGCAGTTACTCGCGAGGACTAGGTCACAATGAGCAGTTCTTC. It is translated as CASSYSRGLGHNEQFF.

The V call is TRBV19, the J call TRBJ1-6; D remains unclear. V was trimmed by 8 bases and J by 1 base, leaving 15 bases between them. The CDR3 loop spans 16 amino acids. Germline V lookup: CDR1 LNHDA, CDR2 SQIVND (reference sequence). The CDR3, as DNA: TGTGCCAGTGGGAAATGGACGGGGTCCTATAATTCACCCCTCCACTTT. Protein: CASGKWTGSYNSPLHF. The full variable domain, completed using reference TRBV19 and TRBJ1-6, is DGGITQSPKYLFRKEGQNVTLSCEQNLNHDAMYWYRQDPGQGLRLIYYSQIVNDFQKGDIAEGYSVSREKKESFPLTVTSAQKNPTAFYLCASGKWTGSYNSPLHFGNGTRLTVT.

The CDR3 sequence: CASSVAIAGESGELFF. CDR3 nucleotides: TGTGCCAGCAGCGTAGCGATAGCGGGAGAATCCGGGGAGCTGTTTTTT. The V gene is TRBV9, the J gene TRBJ2-2; 9 bases line up with TRBD2. Germline V gene data show CDR1 as SGDLS and CDR2 as YYNGEE. The CDR3 runs 16 residues. Trimming at V came to 0 bases and at J to 6 bases, leaving 6 bases not matched to a gene.

The genes are TRBV3-1 (or the pseudogene TRBV3-2) and TRBJ1-1; 8 bases align to TRBD1. CDR3 length: 16 residues. The V gene's germline CDR1 is LGHDT and CDR2 YNNKEL (reference sequence). V lost 1 base, J lost 4 bases, and 8 bases stayed unmatched. CDR3 nucleotides: TGTGCCAGCAGCCAAGGGACAGGGAAAGGGGCCACTGAAGCTTTCTTT. Translation: CASSQGTGKGATEAFF.

J is TRBJ1-6 and V is TRBV28; 9 bases map to TRBD1. In germline, CDR1 is MDHEN, CDR2 SYDVKM. The CDR3 has 15 amino acids. Trimming at V came to 5 bases and at J to 7 bases, leaving 6 bases not matched to a gene. CDR3 DNA sequence: TGTGCCAGCAGTGGGACAGGGAAGAAGAATTCACCCCTCCACTTT. Its translation: CASSGTGKKNSPLHF.

The CDR3 DNA reads TGTGCCAGCAGTAGCGGGAGTAACACCGGGGAGCTGTTTTTT. Protein product: CASSSGSNTGELFF. The chain recombines TRBV5-4 with TRBJ2-2, with 9 bases matching TRBD2. The CDR3 sequence is 14 residues long. Germline V gives CDR1 SGHNT, CDR2 YYREEE (reference sequence). After removal of 5 bases from V and 2 bases from J, the junction contained 1 base not matched to a gene.

V is TRBV7-9 and J is TRBJ1-2, with TRBD1 identical over 7 bases. Germline V gene sequence: CDR1 SEHNR, CDR2 FQNEAQ (reference sequence). This CDR3 contains 15 residues. Losses at the gene ends were 5 bases for V and 2 bases for J; bases not matched to a gene: 8. CDR3 DNA sequence: TGTGCCAGCAGCCCGACCCGGGACAGCAACTATGGCTACACCTTC. Protein product: CASSPTRDSNYGYTF.

The rearrangement links TRBV7-9 to TRBJ2-5; maybe TRBD2 (5 bases). The V end was cut by 5 bases, the J end by 0 bases, with 10 bases between. The CDR3 has 14 amino acids. CDR1 and CDR2 (germline): SEHNR, FQNEAQ (reference sequence). The CDR3 nucleotides are TGTGCCAGCAGCGACGACTACCACCAAGAGACCCAGTACTTC. Translating it yields CASSDDYHQETQYF.

The CDR3 DNA follows: TGCGCCAGCAGCCAAGATAGAGACAGGGGGGAATCCTATAATTCACCCCTCCACTTT. Protein product: CASSQDRDRGESYNSPLHF. The V gene is TRBV4-3, the J gene TRBJ1-6, with TRBD1 identical over 9 bases. V dropped 0 bases and J dropped 1; count of bases not matched to a gene: 7. The CDR3 extends over 19 amino acids. CDR1 and CDR2 from the germline V gene are LGHNA and YSLEER.